What follows are 15 T cell receptor beta chains derived from one specimen sequenced in a study of T cells after yellow fever vaccination. MiXCR, run by TCRdb on the 5' RACE reads, gives a single entry per CDR3 protein. Among just over 250,000 distinct CDR3 sequences listed, around 5.2% were seen once. The sample was CD4+ T cells sorted from PBMCs, taken on the day of the yellow fever booster vaccination. These TCRs come from a young man who received the YFV17D yellow fever vaccine.

This clonotype was counted ten times or more. The J gene is TRBJ2-3, the V gene TRBV6-1; 9 nucleotides match TRBD1. V shed 3 bases, J shed 3 bases, and the junction held 4 bases outside the gene matches. This CDR3 is built from 15 residues. CDR1 is MNHNS and CDR2 is SASEGT in the germline V gene. The CDR3 DNA sequence: TGTGCCAGCAGTGACCGGGACAGGGATACAGATACGCAGTATTTT. Protein: CASSDRDRDTDTQYF.

The CDR3 bases are TGTGCCAGCAGCATTTCTCCCGGGGAGCTGTTTTTT. This encodes CASSISPGELFF. V is TRBV12-3 or TRBV12-4 and J is TRBJ2-2, with D uncertain. This CDR3 is 12 amino acids long. V lost 6 bases and J 6 bases, leaving 8 bases between the germline ends.

This clonotype was observed a handful of times. Here the CDR3 DNA reads TGTGCCAGCCGCTTGGACACTGAAGCTTTCTTT. Translating it yields CASRLDTEAFF. The chain uses TRBV6-2 or TRBV6-3 and TRBJ1-1, with no clear D. Looked up from germline, CDR1 is MNHEY and CDR2 is SVGEGT. This CDR3 region has 11 residues. V dropped 8 bases and J dropped 3 bases, with 7 bases sitting between them.

J is TRBJ2-3 and V is TRBV28; unclear D gene. Germline CDR1 reads MDHEN; CDR2 reads SYDVKM. The V end was cut by 5 bases, the J end by 8 bases, with 17 bases between. This CDR3 region has 14 residues. The CDR3 reads CASSKTWTSGTQYF. CDR3 in DNA: TGTGCCAGCAGTAAAACATGGACGTCGGGTACGCAGTATTTT.

The chain employs TRBV5-1 and TRBJ2-1, with D unclear. V lost 4 bases and J lost 1, with 9 bases in between. This CDR3 region has 14 residues. The germline CDR1 and CDR2 sequences are SGHRS and YFSETQ. Here the CDR3 reads CASSPSESYNEQFF. CDR3 bases: TGCGCCAGCAGCCCGTCAGAGTCCTACAATGAGCAGTTCTTC.

This clonotype came up a few times. The V call is TRBV4-3, the J call TRBJ2-6, with 9 bases identical to TRBD1. J lost 0 bases, V lost 3 bases, and 12 bases had no gene match. Germline V gene sequence: CDR1 LGHNA, CDR2 YSLEER. This CDR3 is built from 20 residues. The CDR3 reads CASSQWGQGLPYSGANVLTF. The DNA for the CDR3 is TGCGCCAGCAGCCAGTGGGGACAGGGATTGCCCTACTCTGGGGCCAACGTCCTGACTTTC.

This clonotype was counted only a few times. This chain joins TRBV7-2 and TRBJ2-7; no clear D. The V end lost 3 bases, the J end lost 2 bases, and 8 bases lay between the germline ends. The germline V gene has CDR1 SGHTA and CDR2 FQGNSA. CDR3 length: 13 residues. The DNA for the CDR3 is TGTGCCAGCAGCTTTAACGTCGCCTACGAGCAGTACGTC. This sequence encodes CASSFNVAYEQYV.

This chain links TRBV12-3 or TRBV12-4 with TRBJ1-4, with 7 bases identical to TRBD1. This CDR3 comprises 14 residues. Trimming removed 5 bases from V and 12 bases from J; junction bases left unmatched: 12. CDR3 sequence (DNA): TGTGCCAGCAGTGACAGGGTTCCGAGTGGGCAACTGTTTTTT. It codes for CASSDRVPSGQLFF.

This clonotype was counted a few times. The rearrangement joins TRBV29-1 to TRBJ2-2; D gene uncertain. V was trimmed by 6 bases and J by 3 bases, leaving 11 bases between them. Germline lookup yields CDR1 SQVTM and CDR2 ANQGSEA. CDR3 length equals 13 residues. This CDR3 reads CSVGRQHTGELFF. CDR3 DNA sequence: TGCAGCGTCGGAAGGCAGCACACCGGGGAGCTGTTTTTT.

This clonotype was detected many times. The rearrangement joins TRBV5-1 to TRBJ2-3; D uncertain. This CDR3 contains 13 residues. Trimming took off 0 bases at V and 2 bases at J, with 4 bases between the two ends. CDR1 and CDR2 from the germline V gene are SGHRS and YFSETQ. The CDR3 loop is CASSLEATDTQYF. CDR3 coding DNA: TGCGCCAGCAGCTTGGAGGCCACAGATACGCAGTATTTT.

The chain joins TRBV9 to TRBJ2-7, with a weak D call TRBD1 (5 bases). The CDR3 is 15 residues long. Germline loops: CDR1 SGDLS, CDR2 YYNGEE. Trimming stripped 1 base from V and 0 bases from J, with 11 bases between. The CDR3 region is CASSVYDRPSYEQYF. The CDR3 nucleotides read TGTGCCAGCAGCGTATACGACAGACCCTCCTACGAGCAGTACTTC.

This clonotype was seen a handful of times. The chain links TRBV7-2 to TRBJ2-7; either TRBD1 or TRBD2 may supply D (5 bases each). Germline-derived CDR1 and CDR2 are SGHTA and FQGNSA. The CDR3 is made up of 13 amino acids. Trimming stripped 5 bases from V and 6 bases from J, with 14 bases between. This CDR3 reads CASSLNTGGEQYV. The CDR3 DNA follows: TGTGCCAGCAGCCTCAATACTGGGGGCGAGCAGTACGTC.

This clonotype was found many times. The chain recombines TRBV20-1 with TRBJ1-6; D is ambiguous. The CDR3 totals 15 residues. Germline assignment: CDR1 DFQATT and CDR2 SNEGSKA (reference sequence). V was pared by 7 bases and J by 1 base, with 14 bases between. The CDR3 DNA reads as TGCAGTGTGACGTCGGGCGGTTCCTATAATTCACCCCTCCACTTT. Residues: CSVTSGGSYNSPLHF.

In its sample, this clonotype was seen a few times. The V and J genes are TRBV6-2 or TRBV6-3 and TRBJ2-4, with 7 bases that match TRBD2. Trimming took 8 bases from V and 8 from J; bases not matched to a gene: 12. The CDR3 extends over 14 amino acids. Germline V gives CDR1 MNHEY, CDR2 SVGEGT. CDR3 region: CASARGEGMDIQYF. In DNA, the CDR3 is TGTGCCAGCGCCCGTGGGGAGGGGATGGACATTCAGTACTTC.

This clonotype was seen only a few times. The chain combines TRBV28 with TRBJ1-5; D possibly corresponds to TRBD1 (6 bases). Germline CDR1 and CDR2: MDHEN and SYDVKM. The CDR3 has 14 residues. V was cut by 8 bases and J by 2 bases, with 13 bases left in between. CDR3 in DNA: TGTGCCAGCGGCAGAGGGGGAGGCAATCAGCCCCAGCATTTT. Its translation is CASGRGGGNQPQHF.